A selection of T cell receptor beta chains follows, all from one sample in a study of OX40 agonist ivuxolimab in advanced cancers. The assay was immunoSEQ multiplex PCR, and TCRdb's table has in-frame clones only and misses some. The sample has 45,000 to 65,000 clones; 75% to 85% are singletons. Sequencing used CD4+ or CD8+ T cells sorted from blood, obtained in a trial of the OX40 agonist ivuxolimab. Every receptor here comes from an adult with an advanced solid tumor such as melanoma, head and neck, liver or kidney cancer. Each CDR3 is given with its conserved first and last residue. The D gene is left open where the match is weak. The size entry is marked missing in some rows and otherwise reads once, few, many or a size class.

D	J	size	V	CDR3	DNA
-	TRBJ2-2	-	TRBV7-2	CASSLDRVNTGELFF	TGTGCCAGCAGCTTAGACAGGGTGAACACCGGGGAGCTGTTTTTT
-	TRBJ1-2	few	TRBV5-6	CASSPTNYGYTF	TGTGCCAGCAGCCCGACTAACTATGGCTACACCTTC
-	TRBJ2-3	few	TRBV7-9	CASSRSGSTSTDTQYF	TGTGCCAGCAGCCGATCTGGGTCGACTAGCACAGATACGCAGTATTTT
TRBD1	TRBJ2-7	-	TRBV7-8	CASSVDRGNYEQYF	TGTGCCAGCAGCGTAGACAGGGGGAACTACGAGCAGTACTTC
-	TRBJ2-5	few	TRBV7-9	CASSLVIRETQYF	TGTGCCAGCAGCTTAGTGATCCGAGAGACCCAGTACTTC
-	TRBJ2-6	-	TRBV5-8	CASSSRASGANVLTF	TGTGCCAGCAGCTCTCGGGCCTCTGGGGCCAACGTCCTGACTTTC
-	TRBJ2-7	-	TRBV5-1	CASSPGHKSSYEQYF	TGCGCCAGCAGCCCGGGACACAAGAGCTCCTACGAGCAGTACTTC
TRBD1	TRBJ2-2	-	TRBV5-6	CASHRGRETGELFF	TGTGCCAGCCACAGGGGGCGAGAAACCGGGGAGCTGTTTTTT
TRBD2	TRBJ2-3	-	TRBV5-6	CASSQGLAGGVDTQYF	TGTGCCAGCAGCCAGGGACTAGCGGGAGGTGTAGATACGCAGTATTTT
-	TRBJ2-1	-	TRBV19	CASSFPGVGYNEQFF	TGTGCCAGTAGTTTTCCGGGAGTAGGCTACAATGAGCAGTTCTTC
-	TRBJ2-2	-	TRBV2	CASRLRGADGELFF	TGTGCCAGCAGGTTAAGAGGGGCTGACGGGGAGCTGTTTTTT
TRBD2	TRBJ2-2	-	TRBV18	CASLGTSEYTGELFF	TGTGCCAGCCTCGGGACTAGCGAGTACACCGGGGAGCTGTTTTTT
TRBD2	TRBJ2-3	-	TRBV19	CASSPLAGATDTQYF	TGTGCCAGTAGTCCGCTAGCGGGAGCGACAGATACGCAGTATTTT
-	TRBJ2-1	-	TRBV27	CASSSRPGESNEQFF	TGTGCCAGCAGTTCAAGGCCAGGGGAATCAAATGAGCAGTTCTTC
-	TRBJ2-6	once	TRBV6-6	CASRLTGANVLTF	TGTGCCAGCCGCCTTACTGGGGCCAACGTCCTGACTTTC
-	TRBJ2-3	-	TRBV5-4	CASSLGQVSTDTQYF	TGTGCCAGCAGCTTGGGACAGGTTAGCACAGATACGCAGTATTTT
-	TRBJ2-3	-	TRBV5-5	CASSQGSTDTQYF	TGTGCCAGCAGCCAGGGGAGCACAGATACGCAGTATTTT
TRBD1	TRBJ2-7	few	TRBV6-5	CASSGQGSSEQYF	TGTGCCAGCAGTGGACAGGGTAGCAGCGAGCAGTACTTC
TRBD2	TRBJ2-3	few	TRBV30	CAWSIPPSGRAGDTQYF	TGTGCCTGGTCCATCCCCCCTAGCGGGAGGGCCGGAGATACGCAGTATTTT
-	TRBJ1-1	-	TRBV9	CASSVGGLSTEAFF	TGTGCCAGCAGCGTCGGGGGACTATCCACTGAAGCTTTCTTT
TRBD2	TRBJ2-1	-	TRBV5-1	CASSLEGGRDYNEQFF	TGCGCCAGCAGCTTGGAGGGCGGGAGGGACTACAATGAGCAGTTCTTC
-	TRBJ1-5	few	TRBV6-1	CASSEAQGSNQPQHF	TGTGCCAGCAGCGAGGCCCAGGGTAGCAATCAGCCCCAGCATTTT
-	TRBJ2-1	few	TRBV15	CATSRETAGRAYNEQFF	TGTGCCACCAGCAGAGAGACGGCGGGTCGGGCCTACAATGAGCAGTTCTTC
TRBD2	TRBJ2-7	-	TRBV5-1	CASSKSGRFDEQYF	TGCGCCAGCAGCAAAAGCGGGAGGTTCGACGAGCAGTACTTC
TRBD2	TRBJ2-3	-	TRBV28	CASSQLAGSTDTQYF	TGTGCCAGCAGTCAGCTAGCGGGGAGCACAGATACGCAGTATTTT
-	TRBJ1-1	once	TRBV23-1	CASRVFPLRGTEAFF	TGCGCCAGCCGAGTCTTCCCTTTAAGGGGCACTGAAGCTTTCTTT
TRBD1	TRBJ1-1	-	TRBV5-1	CASSSTGGYTEAFF	TGCGCCAGCAGCTCTACAGGGGGGTACACTGAAGCTTTCTTT